A single sample is the source of the 28 T cell receptor beta chains below, sequenced in a study of T cell responses to AZD1222 COVID-19 vaccine. Sequencing was performed with immunoSEQ multiplex PCR; in TCRdb, only in-frame clones are kept and a portion is missing. The data show some 140,000 clones, around 90% seen once. The specimen was peripheral blood, collected on day 0 of AZD1222 vaccination. These receptors originate from an adult in good health.

The chain links TRBV5-1 to TRBJ2-1; 8 bases line up with TRBD2. Germline CDR1 reads SGHRS; CDR2 reads YFSETQ. V was pared by 2 bases and J by 6 bases, with 7 bases of the junction left unmatched. The CDR3 contains 15 residues. The CDR3 bases are TGCGCCAGCAGCTTCCGTCCTAGCGGGTTCAATGAGCAGTTCTTC. It specifies CASSFRPSGFNEQFF.

The chain employs TRBV24-1 and TRBJ2-1; 12 nucleotides agree with TRBD2. CDR3 size: 16 residues. Losses at the gene ends were 2 bases for V and 6 bases for J; bases not matched to a gene: 4. Germline V gene data show CDR1 as KGHDR and CDR2 as SFDVKD. The CDR3 DNA reads TGTGCCACCAGTGATTACGGACTAGCGGGGATCAATGAGCAGTTCTTC. As protein: CATSDYGLAGINEQFF.

The chain combines TRBV5-8 with TRBJ1-2; D remains ambiguous. V lost 1 base, J lost 0 bases, and 10 bases lay in between. This CDR3 is built from 15 residues. CDR1 is SGHTS and CDR2 is YDEGEE in the germline V gene. CDR3 DNA: TGTGCCAGCAGCTTGTTCCAGGTTCCTAACTATGGCTACACCTTC. Residues: CASSLFQVPNYGYTF.

This clone was seen many times. The rearrangement uses TRBV27 and TRBJ1-6, with D unclear. The CDR3 contains 14 residues. V was cut by 6 bases and J by 0 bases, with 6 bases left in between. The V gene's germline CDR1 is MNHEY and CDR2 SMNVEV (reference sequence). The CDR3 here is CASSWSSYNSPLHF. CDR3 sequence (DNA): TGTGCCAGCAGCTGGAGCTCCTATAATTCACCCCTCCACTTT.

This sequence joins TRBV18 and TRBJ1-6; D gene ambiguous. This CDR3 is built from 17 residues. Deletions cut 0 bases from V and 8 bases from J, with 17 bases between. Germline assignment: CDR1 KGHSH and CDR2 LQKENI. CDR3 nucleotide sequence: TGTGCCAGCTCACCACCGGGGAGTCGGCGAGTGGATTCACCCCTCCACTTT. Encoded protein: CASSPPGSRRVDSPLHF.

The chain combines TRBV6-2 or TRBV6-3 with TRBJ2-7; 9 nucleotides agree with TRBD1. The CDR3 consists of 14 residues. Germline V gene lookup returns CDR1 MNHEY and CDR2 SVGEGT. J lost 6 bases, V lost 2 bases, and 5 bases had no gene match. This CDR3 reads CASSYMTGGSEQYF. The CDR3 DNA sequence: TGTGCCAGCAGTTACATGACAGGGGGGTCCGAGCAGTACTTC.

The V call is TRBV4-3, the J call TRBJ2-1, with TRBD2 matching over 11 bases. From germline, CDR1 is LGHNA and CDR2 YSLEER. CDR3 size: 16 residues. Germline trimming cut 3 bases from V and 1 base from J; bases unmatched to any gene: 2. The CDR3, as DNA: TGCGCCAGCAGCCATGGGACTAGCGGATCCTACAATGAGCAGTTCTTC. The encoded protein is CASSHGTSGSYNEQFF.

The chain has TRBV27 and TRBJ1-2, with D tentatively TRBD1 (5 bases). Germline lookup yields CDR1 MNHEY and CDR2 SMNVEV (reference sequence). The CDR3 has 14 amino acids. V was clipped by 2 bases and J by 8 bases, with 15 bases between them. The CDR3 reads CASSLAPGRAGYTF. CDR3 DNA: TGTGCCAGCAGTTTAGCCCCCGGCAGGGCAGGCTACACCTTC.

This chain uses TRBV25-1 with TRBJ1-1; D remains unclear. The V gene lost 1 base and the J gene lost 4 bases, with 16 bases spanning the gap. Germline V lookup: CDR1 MGHDK, CDR2 SYGVNS. The CDR3 length is 16 residues. CDR3 sequence reads: CASSEFWEGGSTEAFF. The CDR3 DNA follows: TGTGCCAGCAGTGAATTCTGGGAGGGAGGCAGCACTGAAGCTTTCTTT.

This chain uses TRBV2 with TRBJ2-2; 9 bases are shared with TRBD1. The CDR3 length is 15 residues. Trimming at V came to 5 bases and at J to 4 bases, leaving 5 bases not matched to a gene. Germline V gene sequence: CDR1 SNHLY, CDR2 FYNNEI. The CDR3 loop is CASSPGTGLTGELFF. DNA for the CDR3: TGTGCCAGCAGTCCCGGGACAGGGCTCACCGGGGAGCTGTTTTTT. Variable domain in full (rest from reference TRBV2 and TRBJ2-2): EPEVTQTPSHQVTQMGQEVILRCVPISNHLYFYWYRQILGQKVEFLVSFYNNEISEKSEIFDDQFSVERPDGSNFTLKIRSTKLEDSAMYFCASSPGTGLTGELFFGEGSRLTVL.

The chain is built from TRBV7-9 and TRBJ1-1; D unresolved. V lost 2 bases, J lost 4 bases, and 14 bases lay in between. From germline, CDR1 is SEHNR and CDR2 FQNEAQ (reference sequence). The CDR3 length is 15 residues. The CDR3 spells CASSLYHGVGTEAFF. The CDR3 DNA reads as TGTGCCAGCAGCTTATACCATGGGGTCGGCACTGAAGCTTTCTTT.

This clone came up once. This rearrangement joins TRBV28 to TRBJ1-3, with unresolved D. Trimming took off 2 bases at V and 0 bases at J, with 14 bases between the two ends. This CDR3 contains 17 residues. CDR1 MDHEN and CDR2 SYDVKM come from the germline V gene. CDR3 nucleotide sequence: TGTGCCAGCAGTTTACCCCCGGACTACTACTCTGGAAACACCATATATTTT. Its translation is CASSLPPDYYSGNTIYF. Based on the CDR3 plus reference TRBV28 and TRBJ1-3, the full variable domain is DVKVTQSSRYLVKRTGEKVFLECVQDMDHENMFWYRQDPGLGLRLIYFSYDVKMKEKGDIPEGYSVSREKKERFSLILESASTNQTSMYLCASSLPPDYYSGNTIYFGEGSWLTVV.

The chain carries TRBV28 and TRBJ2-5; D not resolved. V lost 10 bases, J lost 6 bases, and 21 bases lay in between. The germline V gene encodes CDR1 MDHEN and CDR2 SYDVKM. The CDR3 contains 14 residues. CDR3 bases: TGTGCCACCATCGACGACCTCCGGGTAAAGACCCAGTACTTC. This encodes CATIDDLRVKTQYF.

The J gene is TRBJ2-7, the V gene TRBV11-3; tentatively, D is TRBD2 (6 bases). V lost 0 bases and J lost 6, with 6 bases in between. Germline CDR1 reads SGHNT; CDR2 reads YENEEA. This CDR3 is built from 12 residues. CDR3 DNA: TGTGCCAGCAGCTTAGAGGGGGGCGAGCAGTACTTC. It encodes CASSLEGGEQYF.

CDR3 nucleotide sequence: TGCGCCAGCAGCTTGAACGCCCGCTCTGGAAACACCATATATTTT. This gives the protein CASSLNARSGNTIYF. J is TRBJ1-3 and V is TRBV5-1; D gene uncertain. V was pared by 1 base and J by 0 bases, with 8 bases between. The germline V gene encodes CDR1 SGHRS and CDR2 YFSETQ. The CDR3 is made up of 15 amino acids.

This sequence joins TRBV19 and TRBJ1-2; 11 bases agree with TRBD1. In germline, CDR1 is LNHDA, CDR2 SQIVND (reference sequence). Trimming removed 10 bases from V and 7 bases from J; junction bases left unmatched: 11. This CDR3 is 14 amino acids long. CDR3 sequence reads: CATLGTGGLSGYTF. The CDR3 coding sequence is TGTGCCACCTTAGGGACAGGGGGACTTAGTGGCTACACCTTC. The full variable domain, in which reference TRBV19 and TRBJ1-2 provide the parts outside the CDR3, is DGGITQSPKYLFRKEGQNVTLSCEQNLNHDAMYWYRQDPGQGLRLIYYSQIVNDFQKGDIAEGYSVSREKKESFPLTVTSAQKNPTAFYLCATLGTGGLSGYTFGSGTRLTVV.

This sequence joins TRBV7-9 and TRBJ2-3; TRBD1 or TRBD2 may be the D gene (5 bases each). Germline V gene lookup returns CDR1 SEHNR and CDR2 FQNEAQ (reference sequence). V shed 6 bases and J shed 9 bases, with 13 bases lying between them. This CDR3 has 12 amino acids. The CDR3 sequence is CASRSYRGTQYF. CDR3 nucleotides: TGTGCCAGCAGATCATACCGGGGCACGCAGTATTTT.

V is TRBV6-5 and J is TRBJ1-5; 8 bases fit TRBD1. V dropped 5 bases and J dropped 4; count of bases not matched to a gene: 1. This CDR3 spans 13 amino acids. Germline V gene lookup returns CDR1 MNHEY and CDR2 SVGAGI. The CDR3 loop is CASSRDRNQPQHF. CDR3 sequence (DNA): TGTGCCAGCAGTAGGGACAGGAATCAGCCCCAGCATTTT.

The chain links TRBV27 to TRBJ2-1; the D gene is possibly TRBD2 (5 bases). V was trimmed by 7 bases and J by 9 bases, leaving 25 bases between them. CDR3 length: 16 amino acids. The germline V gene has CDR1 MNHEY and CDR2 SMNVEV (reference sequence). Here the CDR3 reads CASKFVGEFSRGEQFF. In DNA, the CDR3 is TGTGCCAGCAAGTTCGTCGGGGAGTTTTCAAGAGGTGAGCAGTTCTTC.

This chain links TRBV28 with TRBJ1-5, with 7 nucleotides matching TRBD1. CDR1 and CDR2 (germline): MDHEN, SYDVKM. This CDR3 has 13 amino acids. The ends lost 8 bases at V and 3 bases at J; junction bases unmatched: 4. This CDR3 is CASYTGDNQPQHF. CDR3 DNA: TGTGCCAGCTACACAGGGGACAATCAGCCCCAGCATTTT.

This chain links TRBV19 with TRBJ1-5; 9 bases map to TRBD1. Germline V CDR1 and CDR2: LNHDA, SQIVND (reference sequence). V lost 3 bases and J lost 7; bases outside the gene matches: 10. There are 16 residues in the CDR3. The CDR3 spells CASSMTVGTGLQPQHF. As DNA, the CDR3 is TGTGCCAGTAGTATGACGGTTGGGACAGGGTTACAGCCCCAGCATTTT.

The table lists this clone with a count of one. The rearrangement uses TRBV14 and TRBJ1-4, with unresolved D. V gave up 5 bases and J gave up 7 bases, with 17 bases separating them. Germline V CDR1 and CDR2: SGHDN, FVKESK. This CDR3 has 15 amino acids. This CDR3 reads CASSEGFFAGEKLFF. The CDR3 nucleotides are TGTGCCAGCAGCGAAGGGTTCTTTGCGGGTGAAAAACTGTTTTTT.

The chain recombines TRBV6-5 with TRBJ1-2, with 7 bases that match TRBD1. After removal of 6 bases from V and 7 bases from J, the junction contained 14 bases not matched to a gene. The CDR3 has 15 amino acids. Germline V gives CDR1 MNHEY, CDR2 SVGAGI. The CDR3 spells CASSFAQGTISGYTF. The CDR3, as DNA: TGTGCCAGCAGCTTCGCACAGGGGACTATCTCTGGCTACACCTTC.

The rearrangement links TRBV24-1 to TRBJ1-4; 12 positions agree with TRBD1. Germline V CDR1 and CDR2: KGHDR, SFDVKD. V trimming: 6 bases; J trimming: 7 bases; junction bases outside the gene matches: 8. This CDR3 has 16 residues. DNA for the CDR3: TGTGCCACCAGTCGCGGGACAGGGGGCCGCTTTGAAAAACTGTTTTTT. Translating it yields CATSRGTGGRFEKLFF.

The CDR3 protein is CASSPRAADGELFF. The CDR3 DNA reads TGTGCCAGCTCACCCCGAGCAGCGGACGGGGAGCTGTTTTTT. This chain uses TRBV18 with TRBJ2-2, with a weak D call TRBD2 (5 bases). Germline V gene sequence: CDR1 KGHSH, CDR2 LQKENI. The CDR3 length is 14 residues. The ends were cut back, 3 bases at V and 7 bases at J, with 12 bases in the middle.

This chain joins TRBV20-1 and TRBJ2-7; D remains unclear. Trimming removed 8 bases at V and 2 bases at J, with 10 bases between. This CDR3 is 11 amino acids long. Germline loops: CDR1 DFQATT, CDR2 SNEGSKA (reference sequence). In nucleotides, the CDR3 is TGCAGTAAGGGCCCTACCTACGAGCAGTACTTC. Its protein is CSKGPTYEQYF.

This chain uses TRBV18 with TRBJ1-5, with D perhaps TRBD1 (6 bases). The germline gives CDR1 KGHSH, CDR2 LQKENI. The CDR3 runs 15 residues. V was pared by 3 bases and J by 2 bases, with 11 bases between. The CDR3 here is CASSPVNRGNQPQHF. CDR3 DNA: TGTGCCAGCTCACCGGTGAACAGGGGCAATCAGCCCCAGCATTTT.

V gene TRBV24-1 combines with J gene TRBJ1-1; D ambiguous. Germline CDR1 KGHDR, CDR2 SFDVKD. This CDR3 has 13 residues. Trimming pared 1 base from V and 4 bases from J, leaving 6 bases between. CDR3 region: CATSDFPSTEAFF. As DNA, the CDR3 is TGTGCCACCAGTGATTTCCCTAGCACTGAAGCTTTCTTT.